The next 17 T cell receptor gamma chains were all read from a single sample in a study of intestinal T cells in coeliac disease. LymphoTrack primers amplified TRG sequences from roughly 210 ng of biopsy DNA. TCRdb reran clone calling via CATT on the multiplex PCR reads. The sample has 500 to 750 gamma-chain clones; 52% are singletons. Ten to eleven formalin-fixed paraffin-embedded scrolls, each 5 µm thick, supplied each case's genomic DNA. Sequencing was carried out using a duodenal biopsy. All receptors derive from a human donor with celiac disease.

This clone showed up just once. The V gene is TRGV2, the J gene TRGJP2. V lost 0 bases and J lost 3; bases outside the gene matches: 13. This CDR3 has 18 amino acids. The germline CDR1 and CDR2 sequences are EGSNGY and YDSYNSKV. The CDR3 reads CATWDGEGDIRSDWIKTF. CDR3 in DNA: TGTGCCACCTGGGACGGGGAGGGGGATATACGTAGTGATTGGATCAAGACGTTT.

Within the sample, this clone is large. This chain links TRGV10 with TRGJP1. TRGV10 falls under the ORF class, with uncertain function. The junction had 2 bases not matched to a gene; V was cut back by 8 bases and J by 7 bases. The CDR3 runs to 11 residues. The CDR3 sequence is CAAWDGWFKIF. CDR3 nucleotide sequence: TGTGCTGCGTGGGATGGTTGGTTCAAGATATTT.

As DNA, the CDR3 is TGTGCCACCTGGGATAGGATAAGAAAACTCTTT. Translating it yields CATWDRIRKLF. The chain uses TRGV8 and TRGJ1 or TRGJ2. With V trimmed by 0 bases and J by 13 bases, 6 bases remained unmatched. CDR1 is VENAVY and CDR2 is YDSYNSRV in the germline V gene. The CDR3 spans 11 residues.

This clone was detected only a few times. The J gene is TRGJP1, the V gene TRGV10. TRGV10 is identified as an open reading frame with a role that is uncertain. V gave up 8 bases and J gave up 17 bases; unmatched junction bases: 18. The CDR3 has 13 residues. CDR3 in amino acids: CAAWAERAGSKIF. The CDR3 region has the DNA TGTGCTGCGTGGGCCGAGAGGGCTGGTTCAAAGATATTT.

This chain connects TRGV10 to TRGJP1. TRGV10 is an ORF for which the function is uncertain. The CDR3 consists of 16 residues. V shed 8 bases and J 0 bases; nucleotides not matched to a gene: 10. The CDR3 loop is CAAWDSLDTTGWFKIF. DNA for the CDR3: TGTGCTGCGTGGGACTCCTTAGATACCACTGGTTGGTTCAAGATATTT.

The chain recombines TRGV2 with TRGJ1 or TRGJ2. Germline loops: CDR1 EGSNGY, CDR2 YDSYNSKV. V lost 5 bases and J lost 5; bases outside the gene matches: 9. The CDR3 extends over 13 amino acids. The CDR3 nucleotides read TGTGCCACCTGGGGACGGGCGGATTATAAGAAACTCTTT. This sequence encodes CATWGRADYKKLF.

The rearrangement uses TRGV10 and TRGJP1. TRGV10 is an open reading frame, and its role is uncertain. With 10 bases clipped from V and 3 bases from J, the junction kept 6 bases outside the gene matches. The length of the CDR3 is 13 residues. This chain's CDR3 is CAASPPTGWFKIF. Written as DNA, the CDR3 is TGTGCTGCGTCCCCCCCCACTGGTTGGTTCAAGATATTT.

The CDR3 spells CATLGQAEDYKKLF. CDR3 sequence (DNA): TGTGCCACCTTGGGACAGGCCGAGGACTATAAGAAACTCTTT. The chain is built from TRGV3 and TRGJ1 or TRGJ2. Germline lookup yields CDR1 VTNTFY and CDR2 YDVSTARD (reference sequence). The CDR3 is 14 residues long. V lost 8 bases, J lost 7 bases, and 17 bases stayed unmatched.

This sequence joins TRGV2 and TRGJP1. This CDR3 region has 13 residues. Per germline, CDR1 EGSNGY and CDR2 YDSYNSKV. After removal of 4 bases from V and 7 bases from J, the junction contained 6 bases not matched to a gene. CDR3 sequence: CATWEDGGWFKIF. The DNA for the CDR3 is TGTGCCACCTGGGAGGACGGTGGTTGGTTCAAGATATTT.

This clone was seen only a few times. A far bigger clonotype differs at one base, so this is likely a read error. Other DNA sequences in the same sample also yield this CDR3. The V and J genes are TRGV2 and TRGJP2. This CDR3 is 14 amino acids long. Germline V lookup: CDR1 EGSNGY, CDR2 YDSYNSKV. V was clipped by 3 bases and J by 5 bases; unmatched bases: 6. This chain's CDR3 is CATWDLSSDWIKTF. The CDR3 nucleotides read TGTGCCACCTGGGACTTGAGCAGTGATTGGATCAAGACGTTT.

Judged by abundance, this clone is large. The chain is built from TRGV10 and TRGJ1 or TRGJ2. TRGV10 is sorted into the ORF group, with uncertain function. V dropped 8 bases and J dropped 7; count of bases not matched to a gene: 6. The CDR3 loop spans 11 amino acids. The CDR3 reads CAAWETYKKLF. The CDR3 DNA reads TGTGCTGCGTGGGAAACCTATAAGAAACTCTTT.

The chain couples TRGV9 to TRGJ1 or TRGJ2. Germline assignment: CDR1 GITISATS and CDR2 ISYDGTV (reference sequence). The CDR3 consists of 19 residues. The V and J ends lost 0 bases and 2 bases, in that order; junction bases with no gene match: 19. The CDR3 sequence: CALWEVQFEISPHYYKKLF. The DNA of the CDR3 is TGTGCCTTGTGGGAGGTGCAGTTCGAAATTAGCCCCCATTATTATAAGAAACTCTTT.

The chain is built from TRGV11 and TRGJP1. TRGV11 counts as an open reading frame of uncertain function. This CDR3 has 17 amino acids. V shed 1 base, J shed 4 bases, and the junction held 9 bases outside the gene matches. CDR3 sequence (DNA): TGTGCCTGCTGGATTAGGCAGGCCGGTGTCACTGGTTGGTTCAAGATATTT. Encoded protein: CACWIRQAGVTGWFKIF.

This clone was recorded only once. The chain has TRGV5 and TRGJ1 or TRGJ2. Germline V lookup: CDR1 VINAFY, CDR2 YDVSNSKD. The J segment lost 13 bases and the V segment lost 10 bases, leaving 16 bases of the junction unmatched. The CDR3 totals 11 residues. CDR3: CATLEGISKLF. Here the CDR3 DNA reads TGTGCCACACTGGAGGGTATAAGTAAACTCTTT.

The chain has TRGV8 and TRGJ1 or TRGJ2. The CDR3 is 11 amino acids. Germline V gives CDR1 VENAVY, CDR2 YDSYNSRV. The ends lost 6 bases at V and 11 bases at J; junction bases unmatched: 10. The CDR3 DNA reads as TGTGCCACCTGGAGGTCGGGGGAGAAACTCTTT. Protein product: CATWRSGEKLF.

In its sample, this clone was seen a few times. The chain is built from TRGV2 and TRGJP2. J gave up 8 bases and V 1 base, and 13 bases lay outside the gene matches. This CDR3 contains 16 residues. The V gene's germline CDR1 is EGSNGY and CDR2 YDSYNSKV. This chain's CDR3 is CATWDGAGVWDWIKTF. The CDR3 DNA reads TGTGCCACCTGGGACGGTGCCGGGGTCTGGGATTGGATCAAGACGTTT.

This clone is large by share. The CDR3 here is CALWEGGHKKLF. The CDR3 DNA is TGTGCCTTGTGGGAGGGGGGTCATAAGAAACTCTTT. The chain couples TRGV9 to TRGJ1 or TRGJ2. This CDR3 has 12 amino acids. J was trimmed by 8 bases and V by 2 bases; bases with no gene match: 6. Germline values: CDR1 GITISATS, CDR2 ISYDGTV (reference sequence).